This record concerns one TCR beta chain sequence. Its antigen is as yet unknown. This entry is derived from a study of OX40 agonist ivuxolimab in advanced cancers. Study-level background: Patients were under 90% male with ages roughly 20 to 80, mean about 60. Under the entry rules, prior anti-PD-1, anti-PD-L1 or anti-CTLA-4 therapy was allowed, and roughly 39% had some.

Libraries were prepared by immunoSEQ multiplex PCR; TCRdb keeps only in-frame clonotypes and omits some of them. The top ten clones hold less than 5.5% of a sample with 72,000 or so clones, roughly 80% of them seen once. Whole-study findings and limits: Average numbers of expanded clones were greater in CD8+ T cells than in CD4+.

The sequence derives from an adult with an advanced solid tumor such as melanoma, head and neck, liver or kidney cancer. Source: CD4+ or CD8+ T cells sorted from blood, taken in a trial of the OX40 agonist ivuxolimab.

As DNA, the CDR3 is TGTGCCAGCAGCATTTCAGGGTGGGAGCCCCAGCATTTT. The encoded protein is CASSISGWEPQHF. The genes are TRBV5-6 and TRBJ1-5; D possibly corresponds to TRBD1 (5 bases). Germline assignment: CDR1 SGHDT and CDR2 YYEEEE. Deletions cut 4 bases from V and 8 bases from J, with 13 bases between. The CDR3 runs 13 residues.